The rows below give T cell receptor beta chains drawn from one sample of a study of OX40 agonist ivuxolimab in advanced cancers. Data came from immunoSEQ multiplex PCR; TCRdb stores just in-frame clones and leaves some out. This table holds tens of thousands of clones, roughly 84% found once. Specimen: CD4+ or CD8+ T cells sorted from blood, collected in a trial of the OX40 agonist ivuxolimab. The receptor set was obtained from an adult with an advanced solid tumor such as melanoma, head and neck, liver or kidney cancer. Both conserved end residues are part of each CDR3. The order of the fields is V gene, clone size, J gene, D gene, CDR3 protein, CDR3 DNA. The D gene is left open where the match is weak. A clone size is listed for some rows: how often the clone was seen (once, few, many), or a class if it is expanded.

TRBV7-8	once	TRBJ2-1	-	CASSLVVGEQFF	TGTGCCAGCAGCTTAGTGGTCGGTGAGCAGTTCTTC
TRBV15	-	TRBJ1-1	-	CATSREALGEAFF	TGTGCCACCAGCAGAGAGGCTCTAGGGGAAGCTTTCTTT
TRBV19	-	TRBJ2-7	-	CAIIYYEQYF	TGTGCCATCATTTACTACGAGCAGTACTTC
TRBV7-2	-	TRBJ1-2	-	CASTSGAYGYTF	TGTGCCAGCACTTCAGGGGCCTATGGCTACACCTTC
TRBV6-1	-	TRBJ1-1	-	CASSPRSATEAFF	TGTGCCAGCAGTCCCCGCTCGGCCACTGAAGCTTTCTTT
TRBV25-1	once	TRBJ2-2	-	CASSEQPGANTGELFF	TGTGCCAGCAGTGAACAACCGGGGGCGAACACCGGGGAGCTGTTTTTT
TRBV30	-	TRBJ2-7	TRBD1	CAWSTGTGNYEQYF	TGTGCCTGGTCCACCGGGACAGGGAACTACGAGCAGTACTTC
TRBV2	-	TRBJ2-7	TRBD1	CASSRQGAYEQYF	TGTGCCAGCAGTAGACAGGGTGCCTACGAGCAGTACTTC
TRBV7-6	-	TRBJ2-2	TRBD1	CASSPGTVKTGELFF	TGTGCCAGCAGTCCAGGGACAGTAAAGACCGGGGAGCTGTTTTTT
TRBV19	-	TRBJ2-1	TRBD1	CASAWGQGSNEQFF	TGTGCCTCCGCCTGGGGACAGGGGAGCAATGAGCAGTTCTTC
TRBV18	once	TRBJ2-7	-	CASSLDSYEQYF	TGTGCCAGCTCCCTTGACTCCTACGAGCAGTACTTC
TRBV7-6	once	TRBJ2-3	-	CASSLTDTDTQYF	TGTGCCAGCAGCTTAACAGACACAGATACGCAGTATTTT
TRBV18	-	TRBJ1-1	-	CASSPTGLDTEAFF	TGTGCCAGCTCACCAACAGGGCTGGACACTGAAGCTTTCTTT
TRBV7-3	-	TRBJ2-1	TRBD2	CASSPTSGGYNEQFF	TGTGCCAGCAGCCCGACTAGCGGGGGTTACAATGAGCAGTTCTTC
TRBV7-2	-	TRBJ2-3	-	CASSLLSGFLGGGTDTQYF	TGTGCCAGCAGCTTATTATCGGGGTTCTTGGGGGGCGGAACAGATACGCAGTATTTT
TRBV29-1	-	TRBJ2-7	TRBD1	CSVWTGGTSYEQYF	TGCAGCGTCTGGACAGGGGGGACCTCCTACGAGCAGTACTTC
TRBV6-6	-	TRBJ2-7	-	CASSYSGDSAYEQYF	TGTGCCAGCAGTTACTCGGGAGACAGCGCCTACGAGCAGTACTTC
TRBV30	-	TRBJ2-1	TRBD2	CAWSFGLARYNEQFF	TGTGCCTGGAGTTTTGGACTAGCGCGGTACAATGAGCAGTTCTTC
TRBV28	-	TRBJ2-7	TRBD2	CASTFGTSETYEQYF	TGTGCCAGCACCTTCGGGACTAGCGAGACCTACGAGCAGTACTTC
TRBV27	-	TRBJ1-5	TRBD1	CASSFRATGGVNQPQHF	TGTGCCAGCAGTTTTCGGGCCACAGGGGGCGTAAATCAGCCCCAGCATTTT
TRBV28	-	TRBJ2-7	-	CAIQPAGTLDYEQYF	TGTGCCATCCAGCCCGCAGGAACTTTAGACTACGAGCAGTACTTC
TRBV30	-	TRBJ1-5	-	CAWSLGPVQWNQPQHF	TGTGCCTGGAGTCTCGGGCCGGTGCAGTGGAATCAGCCCCAGCATTTT
TRBV9	few	TRBJ2-3	TRBD2	CASSVEGASGADTQYF	TGTGCCAGCAGCGTAGAAGGCGCTAGCGGCGCAGATACGCAGTATTTT
TRBV19	-	TRBJ2-1	TRBD1	CASSMGDRDDNEQFF	TGTGCCAGTAGTATGGGGGACAGAGACGACAATGAGCAGTTCTTC
TRBV28	-	TRBJ1-6	-	CASSLGSPLHF	TGTGCCAGCAGTTTAGGTTCACCCCTCCACTTT
TRBV6-5	-	TRBJ2-5	TRBD1	CASSYSGTGGRETQYF	TGTGCCAGCAGTTACTCTGGGACAGGGGGCCGGGAGACCCAGTACTTC
TRBV21-1	-	TRBJ2-2	-	CASSKPRTSSGTGPGELFF	TGTGCCAGCAGCAAACCTAGAACATCCTCCGGGACAGGGCCCGGGGAGCTGTTTTTT
TRBV5-4	-	TRBJ2-2	-	CASSPGVAGELFF	TGTGCCAGCAGTCCAGGGGTCGCCGGGGAGCTGTTTTTT
TRBV30	once	TRBJ2-7	-	CAWRRPGTYEQYF	TGTGCCTGGAGAAGGCCCGGAACCTACGAGCAGTACTTC
TRBV18	-	TRBJ2-5	TRBD1	CASSLDRVQFETQYF	TGTGCCAGCTCCCTTGACAGGGTTCAGTTCGAGACCCAGTACTTC
TRBV2	-	TRBJ2-7	-	CASSGGSITYEQYF	TGTGCCAGCAGTGGCGGATCCATTACCTACGAGCAGTACTTC
TRBV10-3	-	TRBJ2-7	-	CAISESDTSYEQYF	TGTGCCATCAGTGAGTCGGACACCTCCTACGAGCAGTACTTC